Below, 25 T cell receptor beta chains from the same sample are listed, as sequenced in a study of T cell clones after liver transplantation. Here immunoSEQ multiplex PCR was the method, and the copy in TCRdb shows in-frame clones only, minus some. Of 20,000 to 25,000 clones listed, roughly 80% are singletons. The specimen comprised CD8+ T cells from blood, sampled roughly 56 months after liver transplant. The receptors were gathered from a human patient who received a liver transplant. Some of these T cells may belong to the graft donor.

This chain connects TRBV4-2 to TRBJ1-6; 10 bases match TRBD1. Trimming removed 1 base from V and 10 bases from J; junction bases left unmatched: 7. The CDR3 has 16 amino acids. The V gene's germline CDR1 is LGHNA and CDR2 YNFKEQ. CDR3 DNA: TGTGCCAGCAGCCAAGGGGGACAGGGGACTTGGTCACCCCTCCACTTT. It yields the protein CASSQGGQGTWSPLHF.

This clone was seen only once. The chain uses TRBV5-1 and TRBJ2-2, with TRBD1 matching over 7 bases. J gave up 6 bases and V 0 bases, and 11 bases lay outside the gene matches. The germline V gene encodes CDR1 SGHRS and CDR2 YFSETQ. The CDR3 contains 17 residues. The CDR3 loop is CASSLGQGGYSAGELFF. Here the CDR3 DNA reads TGCGCCAGCAGCTTGGGACAGGGCGGTTATAGTGCCGGGGAGCTGTTTTTT.

This chain connects TRBV2 to TRBJ1-6, with unresolved D. Germline CDR1 is SNHLY and CDR2 is FYNNEI. CDR3 length equals 13 residues. Trimming took off 6 bases at V and 8 bases at J, with 11 bases between the two ends. CDR3 in amino acids: CASSSPGDSPLHF. The CDR3 DNA is TGTGCCAGCAGCTCGCCCGGAGATTCACCCCTCCACTTT.

The V call is TRBV30, the J call TRBJ1-1; D uncertain. Germline-derived CDR1 and CDR2 are GTSNPN and SVGIG (reference sequence). The CDR3 totals 14 residues. Trimming shortened V by 0 bases and J by 0 bases, and 8 bases separated the two germline ends. CDR3 nucleotide sequence: TGTGCCTGGAGTGTACCCAGAGTGAACACTGAAGCTTTCTTT. This codes for CAWSVPRVNTEAFF.

This clone was counted only a few times. The rearrangement joins TRBV4-1 to TRBJ1-1; 9 nucleotides match TRBD1. The CDR3 sequence is 18 residues long. In germline, CDR1 is MGHRA, CDR2 YSYEKL. Trimming took 0 bases from V and 0 from J; bases not matched to a gene: 8. In nucleotides, the CDR3 is TGCGCCAGCAGCCAAGATCATTTTGGGACAGGGCTGAACACTGAAGCTTTCTTT. This gives the protein CASSQDHFGTGLNTEAFF.

The gene calls are TRBV5-4 and TRBJ1-6, with 7 bases matching TRBD1. Germline V gene lookup returns CDR1 SGHNT and CDR2 YYREEE (reference sequence). J lost 7 bases, V lost 4 bases, and 5 bases had no gene match. The CDR3 extends over 14 amino acids. DNA of the CDR3: TGTGCCAGCAGCCCAGGGGGAGAGAATTCACCCCTCCACTTT. Its protein is CASSPGGENSPLHF.

This clone appeared once. The rearrangement links TRBV27 to TRBJ2-1; 8 positions agree with TRBD2. The CDR3 runs 15 residues. Germline values: CDR1 MNHEY, CDR2 SMNVEV (reference sequence). The ends lost 6 bases at V and 2 bases at J; junction bases unmatched: 6. CDR3 sequence (DNA): TGTGCCAGCAGCTCGCCCGGGGGGGCCTACAATGAGCAGTTCTTC. Its protein product is CASSSPGGAYNEQFF.

This chain links TRBV25-1 with TRBJ1-4; D gene unclear. The V gene's germline CDR1 is MGHDK and CDR2 SYGVNS. The V end was cut by 4 bases, the J end by 8 bases, with 2 bases between. This CDR3 region has 10 residues. The CDR3 DNA reads TGTGCCAGCAGTGCCGAAAAACTGTTTTTT. Protein product: CASSAEKLFF.

There are a few counts of this clone. The chain recombines TRBV6-5 with TRBJ2-1; D is possibly TRBD1 (6 bases). Germline CDR1 reads MNHEY; CDR2 reads SVGAGI. With 5 bases removed from V and 9 bases from J, the gap between germline ends came to 20 bases. The CDR3 length is 15 residues. The DNA of the CDR3 is TGTGCCAGCAGTACACCGGGAACAGGGTACCCTGAGCAGTTCTTC. Translation gives CASSTPGTGYPEQFF.

In its sample, this clone was seen many times. The V call is TRBV19, the J call TRBJ1-5; no definite D call. The CDR3 runs 13 residues. The V end was cut by 5 bases, the J end by 0 bases, with 5 bases between. Germline V gene sequence: CDR1 LNHDA, CDR2 SQIVND (reference sequence). The CDR3 DNA reads as TGTGCCAGTAGTCAGTATAGCAATCAGCCCCAGCATTTT. Encoded protein: CASSQYSNQPQHF.

On this clone itself: The sample holds other DNA sequences that translate to the same CDR3. The rearrangement uses TRBV11-2 and TRBJ2-1, with D maybe TRBD1 (5 bases). Trimming took off 1 base at V and 0 bases at J, with 7 bases between the two ends. Germline V gene lookup returns CDR1 SGHAT and CDR2 FQNNGV. The CDR3 is 15 residues long. The CDR3 DNA sequence: TGTGCCAGCAGCTTAGGGGGCAGCTCCTACAATGAGCAGTTCTTC. Translating it yields CASSLGGSSYNEQFF.

J is TRBJ2-4 and V is TRBV2; D gene ambiguous. From germline, CDR1 is SNHLY and CDR2 FYNNEI. The CDR3 length is 15 residues. Trimming took 3 bases from V and 4 from J, leaving 13 bases between them. CDR3 DNA: TGTGCCAGCAGTGAGGAGAGGAGTTTAAAAAACATTCAGTACTTC. This translates into CASSEERSLKNIQYF.

The gene calls are TRBV11-1 and TRBJ1-6; weak D call: TRBD1 (5 bases). This CDR3 comprises 16 residues. Trimming removed 2 bases from V and 7 bases from J, with 15 bases in between. Looked up from germline, CDR1 is SGHAT and CDR2 is FQDESV (reference sequence). The CDR3 loop is CASSLTGVRWNSPLHF. The CDR3 DNA reads TGTGCCAGCAGCTTAACAGGAGTAAGGTGGAATTCACCCCTCCACTTT.

This sequence joins TRBV28 and TRBJ2-7, with a weak D call TRBD2 (6 bases). The CDR3 has 12 amino acids. Germline lookup yields CDR1 MDHEN and CDR2 SYDVKM. The V end was cut by 3 bases, the J end by 7 bases, with 10 bases between. This CDR3 is CASSFGGNEQYF. CDR3 sequence (DNA): TGTGCCAGCAGTTTTGGGGGGAATGAGCAGTACTTC.

The chain joins TRBV9 to TRBJ2-1, with TRBD2 matching 8 bases. The germline gives CDR1 SGDLS, CDR2 YYNGEE. V gave up 3 bases and J gave up 6 bases; unmatched junction bases: 5. The length of the CDR3 is 14 residues. This CDR3 is CASSGRGARNEQFF. DNA of the CDR3: TGTGCCAGCAGCGGGCGGGGGGCTCGCAATGAGCAGTTCTTC.

V is TRBV29-1 and J is TRBJ1-1; 10 positions match TRBD1. Trimming took 8 bases from V and 5 from J; bases not matched to a gene: 11. This CDR3 is built from 14 residues. Germline values: CDR1 SQVTM, CDR2 ANQGSEA. CDR3 nucleotides: TGCAGCTCAGCGGGACAGGGGAGTAGGACTGAAGCTTTCTTT. It encodes CSSAGQGSRTEAFF.

The rearrangement links TRBV10-3 to TRBJ2-7, with TRBD1 identical over 7 bases. The CDR3 contains 13 residues. Trimming took 10 bases from V and 1 from J; bases not matched to a gene: 7. The V gene's germline CDR1 is ENHRY and CDR2 SYGVKD. CDR3 amino acids: CATTRDSSYEQYF. CDR3 nucleotide sequence: TGTGCCACCACTCGGGACAGTTCCTACGAGCAGTACTTC.

The chain joins TRBV9 to TRBJ2-2; unclear D gene. The CDR3 loop spans 12 amino acids. Trimming shortened V by 0 bases and J by 4 bases, and 1 base separated the two germline ends. Germline V CDR1 and CDR2: SGDLS, YYNGEE. The CDR3 DNA follows: TGTGCCAGCAGCGTAGCCACCGGGGAGCTGTTTTTT. Its translation is CASSVATGELFF.

V and J are TRBV19 and TRBJ2-3; no definite D call. The CDR3 has 14 amino acids. V lost 3 bases, J lost 4 bases, and 11 bases lay in between. The germline CDR1 and CDR2 sequences are LNHDA and SQIVND (reference sequence). CDR3 region: CASSIGQAADTQYF. The DNA for the CDR3 is TGTGCCAGTAGTATTGGGCAGGCTGCAGATACGCAGTATTTT.

V is TRBV4-1 and J is TRBJ1-2, with D possibly matching TRBD1 (5 bases). Per germline, CDR1 MGHRA and CDR2 YSYEKL. The CDR3 runs to 14 residues. With 6 bases removed from V and 1 base from J, the gap between germline ends came to 12 bases. The DNA of the CDR3 is TGCGCCAGCAGTCCCGGGACCGATAACTATGGCTACACCTTC. Amino acid sequence: CASSPGTDNYGYTF.

The chain links TRBV4-1 to TRBJ2-3; tentatively, D is TRBD2 (6 bases). V gave up 4 bases and J gave up 3 bases, with 14 bases separating them. This CDR3 is 15 amino acids long. From germline, CDR1 is MGHRA and CDR2 YSYEKL. CDR3 sequence reads: CASSLMEGITDTQYF. The CDR3 DNA reads as TGCGCCAGCAGCCTCATGGAGGGTATAACAGATACGCAGTATTTT.

The V gene is TRBV13, the J gene TRBJ2-3, with 10 bases matching TRBD2. Germline V gene data show CDR1 as PRHDT and CDR2 as FYEKMQ (reference sequence). CDR3 length equals 19 residues. With V trimmed by 4 bases and J by 0 bases, 13 bases remained unmatched. The CDR3 nucleotides are TGTGCCAGCAGCTCCGGCCGGAGCGGGGGGGAGACTAGCACAGATACGCAGTATTTT. It yields the protein CASSSGRSGGETSTDTQYF.

The rearrangement links TRBV11-2 to TRBJ1-1; D not resolved. The germline gives CDR1 SGHAT, CDR2 FQNNGV. V was clipped by 0 bases and J by 4 bases, with 6 bases between them. This CDR3 is 13 amino acids long. The CDR3 region is CASSLESGTEAFF. The CDR3, as DNA: TGTGCCAGCAGCTTAGAGTCGGGCACTGAAGCTTTCTTT.

V is TRBV28 and J is TRBJ2-3; unclear D gene. Germline V gene data show CDR1 as MDHEN and CDR2 as SYDVKM. The CDR3 has 13 residues. Deletions cut 4 bases from V and 2 bases from J, with 7 bases between. This CDR3 is CASSSHTTDTQYF. The CDR3 DNA reads TGTGCCAGCAGTTCACACACCACAGATACGCAGTATTTT.

The chain joins TRBV27 to TRBJ2-7; D is unresolved. V lost 5 bases and J 5 bases, leaving 19 bases between the germline ends. Looked up from germline, CDR1 is MNHEY and CDR2 is SMNVEV (reference sequence). CDR3 length: 15 residues. In nucleotides, the CDR3 is TGTGCCAGCAGTACCTCCGGGTTACAGAACCACGAGCAGTACTTC. This codes for CASSTSGLQNHEQYF.